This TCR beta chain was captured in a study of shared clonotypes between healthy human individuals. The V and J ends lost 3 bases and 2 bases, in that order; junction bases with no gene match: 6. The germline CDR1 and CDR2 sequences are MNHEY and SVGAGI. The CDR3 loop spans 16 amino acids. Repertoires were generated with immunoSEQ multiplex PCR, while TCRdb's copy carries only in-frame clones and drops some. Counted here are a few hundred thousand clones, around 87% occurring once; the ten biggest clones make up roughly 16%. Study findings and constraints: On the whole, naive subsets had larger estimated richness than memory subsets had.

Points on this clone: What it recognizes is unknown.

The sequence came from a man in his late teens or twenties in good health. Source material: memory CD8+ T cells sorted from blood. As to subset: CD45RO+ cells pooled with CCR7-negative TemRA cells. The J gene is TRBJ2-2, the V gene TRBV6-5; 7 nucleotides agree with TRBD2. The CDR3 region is CASSYMTSRNTGELFF. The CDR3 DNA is TGTGCCAGCAGTTATATGACTAGCCGTAACACCGGGGAGCTGTTTTTT.